This is a list of T cell receptor beta chains from one sample in a study of T cell changes during pregnancy in multiple sclerosis. Sequenced by immunoSEQ multiplex PCR; TCRdb stores in-frame clones only, minus some. The table has approximately 30,000 clones, roughly 86% seen once. Material: CD8+ T cells from peripheral blood mononuclear cells, obtained in the first trimester of pregnancy. These receptors were taken from a female donor with multiple sclerosis, enrolled in a pregnancy study. Both conserved end residues are part of each CDR3. A D gene is named only where the DNA matches it firmly. A row's size may be missing; if present it is once, few, many or a size class.

CDR3nt: TGTGCCAGCAGTTACCACTGGCCAGGGGGCCTAGCTTTCTTT
CDR3aa: CASSYHWPGGLAFF
j_gene: TRBJ1-1
d_gene: TRBD1
v_gene: TRBV6-5
len: 14
abundance: -

CDR3nt: TGTGCCAGCAGAACCGGGACAGTTAATTCACCCCTCCACTTT
CDR3aa: CASRTGTVNSPLHF
j_gene: TRBJ1-6
d_gene: TRBD1
v_gene: TRBV11-2
len: 14
abundance: few

CDR3nt: TGTGCCAGCAGCCCAGGGGACTACGAGCAGTACTTC
CDR3aa: CASSPGDYEQYF
j_gene: TRBJ2-7
d_gene: -
v_gene: TRBV5-6
len: 12
abundance: -

CDR3nt: TGTGCCAGCAGCTTAGGCCGGGACAGGGTCGACGAGCAGTACTTC
CDR3aa: CASSLGRDRVDEQYF
j_gene: TRBJ2-7
d_gene: TRBD1
v_gene: TRBV13
len: 15
abundance: -

CDR3nt: TGTGCCAGTAGTGCAACCGGGACAGGTGCCTACGAGCAGTACTTC
CDR3aa: CASSATGTGAYEQYF
j_gene: TRBJ2-7
d_gene: TRBD1
v_gene: TRBV19
len: 15
abundance: -

CDR3nt: TGTGCCAGCAGCGTAGACCCGGGAGTGAGGGAGCAGTACTTC
CDR3aa: CASSVDPGVREQYF
j_gene: TRBJ2-7
d_gene: -
v_gene: TRBV9
len: 14
abundance: -

CDR3nt: TGTGCCAGTAGTATAGCGCAGGGGGACTACGAGCAGTACTTC
CDR3aa: CASSIAQGDYEQYF
j_gene: TRBJ2-7
d_gene: TRBD1
v_gene: TRBV19
len: 14
abundance: once

CDR3nt: TGTGCCAGCAGCTTGGGGGCCTCCTACGAGCAGTACTTC
CDR3aa: CASSLGASYEQYF
j_gene: TRBJ2-7
d_gene: -
v_gene: TRBV13
len: 13
abundance: -

CDR3nt: TGCAGCGTTGGAGCGGGGGAGGACAATGAGCAGTTCTTC
CDR3aa: CSVGAGEDNEQFF
j_gene: TRBJ2-1
d_gene: TRBD2
v_gene: TRBV29-1
len: 13
abundance: -

CDR3nt: TGTGCCAGCAGCCCCGGACTGGTTTGGTTCTTT
CDR3aa: CASSPGLVWFF
j_gene: TRBJ1-1
d_gene: -
v_gene: TRBV7-9
len: 11
abundance: once

CDR3nt: TGTGCCAGCAGCCCTAGCGGGAGGACAGATACGCAGTATTTT
CDR3aa: CASSPSGRTDTQYF
j_gene: TRBJ2-3
d_gene: TRBD2
v_gene: TRBV7-3
len: 14
abundance: -

CDR3nt: TGTGCCAGCAGCTTTCCGAGGGAGGCCTTGGGGACTGAAGCTTTCTTT
CDR3aa: CASSFPREALGTEAFF
j_gene: TRBJ1-1
d_gene: -
v_gene: TRBV7-9
len: 16
abundance: once

CDR3nt: TGTGCCACCCAGACAGGGTCGGGGACTGAAGCTTTCTTT
CDR3aa: CATQTGSGTEAFF
j_gene: TRBJ1-1
d_gene: TRBD1
v_gene: TRBV2
len: 13
abundance: -

CDR3nt: TGTGCCAGCAGCTTGGGACAGGACAACTCTGGAAACACCATATATTTT
CDR3aa: CASSLGQDNSGNTIYF
j_gene: TRBJ1-3
d_gene: -
v_gene: TRBV5-6
len: 16
abundance: -

CDR3nt: TGTGCCAGCAGCCCTGGACAGGGACTCACCGGGGAGCTGTTTTTT
CDR3aa: CASSPGQGLTGELFF
j_gene: TRBJ2-2
d_gene: TRBD1
v_gene: TRBV7-3
len: 15
abundance: -

CDR3nt: TGTGCCAGTAGTCCCCTAGCGGGGTCCTACGAGCAGTACTTC
CDR3aa: CASSPLAGSYEQYF
j_gene: TRBJ2-7
d_gene: TRBD2
v_gene: TRBV19
len: 14
abundance: -

CDR3nt: TGTGCCAGCAGCCCAAGCCTCGAGCAGTACTTC
CDR3aa: CASSPSLEQYF
j_gene: TRBJ2-7
d_gene: -
v_gene: TRBV28
len: 11
abundance: few

CDR3nt: TGTGCCAGCAGGGATCGGGGCAATGAGCAGTTCTTC
CDR3aa: CASRDRGNEQFF
j_gene: TRBJ2-1
d_gene: -
v_gene: TRBV27
len: 12
abundance: -

CDR3nt: TGTGCCAGCAGTTCCCCGGGGACAGGGGACTACGAGCAGTACTTC
CDR3aa: CASSSPGTGDYEQYF
j_gene: TRBJ2-7
d_gene: TRBD1
v_gene: TRBV5-4
len: 15
abundance: -

CDR3nt: TGCGCCAGCAGCTTGGCCGGGCAGTATGGGAGCGAGCAGTACTTC
CDR3aa: CASSLAGQYGSEQYF
j_gene: TRBJ2-7
d_gene: -
v_gene: TRBV5-1
len: 15
abundance: -

CDR3nt: TGTGCCAGCAGCCATGGACTCTCGGGCGAGCAGTACTTC
CDR3aa: CASSHGLSGEQYF
j_gene: TRBJ2-7
d_gene: -
v_gene: TRBV16
len: 13
abundance: -

CDR3nt: TGTGCCAGCGAGGGAAACAATCAGCCCCAGCATTTT
CDR3aa: CASEGNNQPQHF
j_gene: TRBJ1-5
d_gene: -
v_gene: TRBV2
len: 12
abundance: once

CDR3nt: TGTGCCAGCAGCCATCCGGGACAGGGAGATGGCTACACCTTC
CDR3aa: CASSHPGQGDGYTF
j_gene: TRBJ1-2
d_gene: TRBD1
v_gene: TRBV11-3
len: 14
abundance: -

CDR3nt: TGTGCCTGGGAGACAGGGGTCTACGAGCAGTACTTC
CDR3aa: CAWETGVYEQYF
j_gene: TRBJ2-7
d_gene: TRBD1
v_gene: TRBV30
len: 12
abundance: once

CDR3nt: TGTGCCAGCAGCTTAAGCGGTTGGCAGCCCCAGCATTTT
CDR3aa: CASSLSGWQPQHF
j_gene: TRBJ1-5
d_gene: -
v_gene: TRBV7-8
len: 13
abundance: -

CDR3nt: TGTGCCAGCAGCTTAACGACAGGGATCTATGGCTACACCTTC
CDR3aa: CASSLTTGIYGYTF
j_gene: TRBJ1-2
d_gene: TRBD1
v_gene: TRBV7-9
len: 14
abundance: -

CDR3nt: TGTGCCAGCAGTTATTCGACAGGGTTCACGACCGGGGAGCTGTTTTTT
CDR3aa: CASSYSTGFTTGELFF
j_gene: TRBJ2-2
d_gene: TRBD1
v_gene: TRBV6-5
len: 16
abundance: once

CDR3nt: TGTGCCAGCAGCCCGGGACTAGCGGAGTACAATGAGCAGTTCTTC
CDR3aa: CASSPGLAEYNEQFF
j_gene: TRBJ2-1
d_gene: TRBD2
v_gene: TRBV7-6
len: 15
abundance: -

CDR3nt: TGTGCCACCAGCATCGGACTAGCGGGAGGTAATGAGCAGTTCTTC
CDR3aa: CATSIGLAGGNEQFF
j_gene: TRBJ2-1
d_gene: TRBD2
v_gene: TRBV15
len: 15
abundance: -

CDR3nt: TGCGCCAGCAGCTTGTCAGAATCTTACGAGCAGTACTTC
CDR3aa: CASSLSESYEQYF
j_gene: TRBJ2-7
d_gene: -
v_gene: TRBV5-1
len: 13
abundance: -

CDR3nt: TGTGCCAGCAGCGCCTGGACAGGGGATTCACCCCTCCACTTT
CDR3aa: CASSAWTGDSPLHF
j_gene: TRBJ1-6
d_gene: TRBD1
v_gene: TRBV7-9
len: 14
abundance: -

CDR3nt: TGTGCCAGTCCCTATCTTGCCGGGACTAGGGACTACGAGCAGTACTTC
CDR3aa: CASPYLAGTRDYEQYF
j_gene: TRBJ2-7
d_gene: TRBD2
v_gene: TRBV19
len: 16
abundance: -

CDR3nt: TGCGCCAGCAGCGAGACGGGGTTCATGAACACTGAAGCTTTCTTT
CDR3aa: CASSETGFMNTEAFF
j_gene: TRBJ1-1
d_gene: -
v_gene: TRBV5-1
len: 15
abundance: -

CDR3nt: TGTGCCAGCAGTTCAGCCCCAGGGGGCTTGATGAACACTGAAGCTTTCTTT
CDR3aa: CASSSAPGGLMNTEAFF
j_gene: TRBJ1-1
d_gene: TRBD1
v_gene: TRBV27
len: 17
abundance: -

CDR3nt: TGTGCCAGCTCACCACGTCCCGGGAGCCCTTTCTCCTACGAGCAGTACTTC
CDR3aa: CASSPRPGSPFSYEQYF
j_gene: TRBJ2-7
d_gene: -
v_gene: TRBV18
len: 17
abundance: -

CDR3nt: TGTGCCAGCAGCTTGGAAGCGGGGGGGTTTGGAGATACGCAGTATTTT
CDR3aa: CASSLEAGGFGDTQYF
j_gene: TRBJ2-3
d_gene: TRBD2
v_gene: TRBV5-5
len: 16
abundance: -

CDR3nt: TGTGCCAGCAGCGTAGGCGGGAGGGCCTCCGGGGAGCTGTTTTTT
CDR3aa: CASSVGGRASGELFF
j_gene: TRBJ2-2
d_gene: TRBD2
v_gene: TRBV9
len: 15
abundance: once

CDR3nt: TGTGCCAGCAGTGAAGCGCTCAGCGGGGGGGCGAATGAGCAGTTCTTC
CDR3aa: CASSEALSGGANEQFF
j_gene: TRBJ2-1
d_gene: TRBD2
v_gene: TRBV2
len: 16
abundance: -

CDR3nt: TGTGCCAGCAGCGAAGAGCAGGGCTCTGGAAACACCATATATTTT
CDR3aa: CASSEEQGSGNTIYF
j_gene: TRBJ1-3
d_gene: -
v_gene: TRBV9
len: 15
abundance: few

CDR3nt: TGTGCCAGCAGCCCTCACGGCGGGAGGACTTCCTACAATGAGCAGTTCTTC
CDR3aa: CASSPHGGRTSYNEQFF
j_gene: TRBJ2-1
d_gene: TRBD2
v_gene: TRBV4-2
len: 17
abundance: -

CDR3nt: TGTGCCAGCGTAGAAACAAGCATGGGGGCAGTTCCCGGCTACACCTTC
CDR3aa: CASVETSMGAVPGYTF
j_gene: TRBJ1-2
d_gene: -
v_gene: TRBV28
len: 16
abundance: -

CDR3nt: TGTGCCAGCAGCTCCAACAGGGAATACTCCTACGAGCAGTACTTC
CDR3aa: CASSSNREYSYEQYF
j_gene: TRBJ2-7
d_gene: -
v_gene: TRBV7-9
len: 15
abundance: -

CDR3nt: TGTGCCAGCAGTTTATCGGGACTCGGGAGCTCCTACGAGCAGTACTTC
CDR3aa: CASSLSGLGSSYEQYF
j_gene: TRBJ2-7
d_gene: -
v_gene: TRBV27
len: 16
abundance: -

CDR3nt: TGTGCCAGCAGCCCGCCGCGGGGGCTACAAGCCGGGGAGCTGTTTTTT
CDR3aa: CASSPPRGLQAGELFF
j_gene: TRBJ2-2
d_gene: -
v_gene: TRBV11-2
len: 16
abundance: -